This entry concerns a single TCR beta chain. Its cognate antigen is unknown. Sequencing used immunoSEQ multiplex PCR; TCRdb keeps in-frame clones, though not all of them. The sample records about 61,000 clones, approximately 82% being singletons. The data derive from a study of OX40 agonist ivuxolimab in advanced cancers. Broader study findings: Nonresponders included some who also had low normalized T-cell clonal expansion. Near-lowest levels of clonal expansion characterized partial responders at 0.1-3.0 mg/kg.

Looked up from germline, CDR1 is SNHLY and CDR2 is FYNNEI. The CDR3 runs 15 residues. The ends were cut back, 6 bases at V and 0 bases at J, with 14 bases in the middle. This material consisted of CD4+ or CD8+ T cells sorted from blood, taken in a trial of the OX40 agonist ivuxolimab. This receptor was identified in an adult with an advanced solid tumor such as melanoma, head and neck, liver or kidney cancer. The chain employs TRBV2 and TRBJ1-1, with D unresolved. DNA for the CDR3: TGTGCCAGCAGGCTCCCGAGAGTAATGAACACTGAAGCTTTCTTT. Its translation is CASRLPRVMNTEAFF.